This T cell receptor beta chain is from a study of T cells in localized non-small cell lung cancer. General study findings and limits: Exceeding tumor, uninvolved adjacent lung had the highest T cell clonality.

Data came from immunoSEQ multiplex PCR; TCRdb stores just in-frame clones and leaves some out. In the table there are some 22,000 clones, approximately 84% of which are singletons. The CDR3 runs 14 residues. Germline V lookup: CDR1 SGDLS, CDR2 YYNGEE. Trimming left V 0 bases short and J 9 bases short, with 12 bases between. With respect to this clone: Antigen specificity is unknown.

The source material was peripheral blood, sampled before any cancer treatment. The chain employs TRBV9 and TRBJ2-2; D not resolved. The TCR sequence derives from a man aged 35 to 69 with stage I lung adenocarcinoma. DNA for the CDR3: TGTGCCAGCAGCGTAGGTCTAACGAAGCGGGAGCTGTTTTTT. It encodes CASSVGLTKRELFF.